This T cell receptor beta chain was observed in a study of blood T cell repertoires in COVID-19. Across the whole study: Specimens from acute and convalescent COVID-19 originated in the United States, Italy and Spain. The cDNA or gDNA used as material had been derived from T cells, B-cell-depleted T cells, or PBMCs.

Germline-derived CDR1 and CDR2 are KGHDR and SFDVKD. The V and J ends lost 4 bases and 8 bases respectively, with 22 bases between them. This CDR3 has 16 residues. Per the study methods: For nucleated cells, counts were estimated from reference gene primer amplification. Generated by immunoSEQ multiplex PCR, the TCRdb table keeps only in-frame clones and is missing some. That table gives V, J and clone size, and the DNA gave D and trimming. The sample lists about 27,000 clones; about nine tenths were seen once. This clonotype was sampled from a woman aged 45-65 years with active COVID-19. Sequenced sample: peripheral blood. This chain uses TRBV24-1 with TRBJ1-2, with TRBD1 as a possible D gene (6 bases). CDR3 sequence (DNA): TGTGCCACCAGTGACAATCACGGACAGTACTGGCGAGGCTACACCTTC. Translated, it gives CATSDNHGQYWRGYTF.